Given below is one T cell receptor (beta chain) in context. This sample is drawn from a study of blood T cell repertoires in COVID-19. At the level of the study: Nucleic acid was either cDNA or gDNA, and it came from T cells, B-cell-depleted T cells, or PBMCs.

It was during active infection that Seattle patients were enrolled and then longitudinally followed. In the original analysis: Researchers report that nucleated cell counts were estimated from reference gene primer amplification. Sequencing was performed with immunoSEQ multiplex PCR; in TCRdb, only in-frame clones are kept and a portion is missing. V and J calls plus clone size are reproduced from that table; the DNA served to infer D and trimming. Found here are under 300,000 clones, approximately 88% of them singletons; the top ten hold roughly 1.6%. This receptor was taken from a human donor with COVID-19, enrolled during active disease. The donor label of this sample is uncertain. Sequencing input: peripheral blood.

The CDR3 bases are TGTGCCACCAGCAGGGGGAGAAATGAAAAACTGTTTTTT. As protein: CATSRGRNEKLFF. The gene calls are TRBV15 and TRBJ1-4; D not resolved. CDR3 length: 13 amino acids. Germline V gives CDR1 LNHNV, CDR2 YYDKDF (reference sequence). V gave up 3 bases and J gave up 5 bases, with 7 bases separating them.